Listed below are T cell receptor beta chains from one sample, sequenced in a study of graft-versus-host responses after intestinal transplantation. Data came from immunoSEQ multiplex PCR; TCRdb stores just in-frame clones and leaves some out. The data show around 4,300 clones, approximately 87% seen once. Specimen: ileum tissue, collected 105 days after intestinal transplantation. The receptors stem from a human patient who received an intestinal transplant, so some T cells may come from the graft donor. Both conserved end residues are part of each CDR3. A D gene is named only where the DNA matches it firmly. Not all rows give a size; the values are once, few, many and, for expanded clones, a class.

CDR3 protein: CASSDYEQYF
CDR3 DNA: TGTGCCAGCAGCGACTACGAGCAGTACTTC
clone size: few
D gene: .
V gene: TRBV25-1
J gene: TRBJ2-7

CDR3 protein: CASSTCKRYTEAFF
CDR3 DNA: TGCGCCAGCAGCACCTGCAAGCGGTACACTGAAGCTTTCTTT
clone size: .
D gene: .
V gene: TRBV5-1
J gene: TRBJ1-1

CDR3 protein: CASSVGLAQETQYF
CDR3 DNA: TGTGCCAGCAGCGTAGGACTAGCGCAAGAGACCCAGTACTTC
clone size: .
D gene: TRBD2
V gene: TRBV9
J gene: TRBJ2-5

CDR3 protein: CASRTSGADTQYF
CDR3 DNA: TGTGCCAGTAGGACTAGCGGGGCAGATACGCAGTATTTT
clone size: .
D gene: TRBD2
V gene: TRBV19
J gene: TRBJ2-3

CDR3 protein: CASWREMGPGELFF
CDR3 DNA: TGCGCCAGCTGGAGGGAGATGGGGCCCGGGGAGCTGTTTTTT
clone size: .
D gene: .
V gene: TRBV10-2
J gene: TRBJ2-2

CDR3 protein: CASSESGRHYEQYF
CDR3 DNA: TGTGCCAGCAGTGAATCGGGACGGCACTACGAGCAGTACTTC
clone size: .
D gene: .
V gene: TRBV6-5
J gene: TRBJ2-7

CDR3 protein: CASSIAKSSQVSGNTIYF
CDR3 DNA: TGTGCCAGTAGTATAGCCAAATCCTCACAGGTCTCTGGAAACACCATATATTTT
clone size: .
D gene: .
V gene: TRBV19
J gene: TRBJ1-3

CDR3 protein: CAWSVLAGGPGELFF
CDR3 DNA: TGTGCCTGGAGTGTACTAGCGGGAGGGCCCGGGGAGCTGTTTTTT
clone size: .
D gene: TRBD2
V gene: TRBV30
J gene: TRBJ2-2

CDR3 protein: CASSEASVTDTQYF
CDR3 DNA: TGTGCCAGCAGTGAGGCTAGCGTCACAGATACGCAGTATTTT
clone size: .
D gene: .
V gene: TRBV2
J gene: TRBJ2-3

CDR3 protein: CASSLAGGYEQYF
CDR3 DNA: TGTGCCAGCAGCTTAGCGGGGGGGTACGAGCAGTACTTC
clone size: .
D gene: TRBD2
V gene: TRBV7-9
J gene: TRBJ2-7

CDR3 protein: CASSYLFDRNTEAFF
CDR3 DNA: TGTGCCAGCAGTTACCTCTTCGACAGGAACACTGAAGCTTTCTTT
clone size: .
D gene: .
V gene: TRBV6-5
J gene: TRBJ1-1

CDR3 protein: CASSASGGADTQYF
CDR3 DNA: TGTGCCAGCAGCGCGAGCGGGGGGGCTGATACGCAGTATTTT
clone size: .
D gene: TRBD2
V gene: TRBV9
J gene: TRBJ2-3

CDR3 protein: CASSWDMGNSPLHF
CDR3 DNA: TGTGCCAGCAGCTGGGACATGGGTAATTCACCCCTCCACTTT
clone size: .
D gene: .
V gene: TRBV5-6
J gene: TRBJ1-6

CDR3 protein: CASSSQRDRETQYF
CDR3 DNA: TGTGCCAGCAGCTCCCAGCGGGACCGGGAGACCCAGTACTTC
clone size: .
D gene: TRBD2
V gene: TRBV11-2
J gene: TRBJ2-5

CDR3 protein: CASSGRDRLDYGYTF
CDR3 DNA: TGTGCCAGCAGCGGAAGGGACAGGTTGGACTATGGCTACACCTTC
clone size: .
D gene: TRBD1
V gene: TRBV6-1
J gene: TRBJ1-2

CDR3 protein: CASARTGGTIWDTEAFF
CDR3 DNA: TGTGCCAGCGCAAGGACAGGGGGCACGATTTGGGACACTGAAGCTTTCTTT
clone size: .
D gene: TRBD1
V gene: TRBV27
J gene: TRBJ1-1

CDR3 protein: CASSIRWGNQPQHF
CDR3 DNA: TGTGCCAGTAGTATTAGGTGGGGAAACCAGCCCCAGCATTTT
clone size: .
D gene: .
V gene: TRBV19
J gene: TRBJ1-5

CDR3 protein: CSARQNYGYTF
CDR3 DNA: TGCAGTGCTAGACAAAACTATGGCTACACCTTC
clone size: .
D gene: .
V gene: TRBV20-1
J gene: TRBJ1-2

CDR3 protein: CASSDGDPGGEQYF
CDR3 DNA: TGCGCCAGCAGTGATGGGGACCCCGGAGGGGAGCAGTACTTC
clone size: .
D gene: .
V gene: TRBV10-1
J gene: TRBJ2-7

CDR3 protein: CASSPPTASFTDTQYF
CDR3 DNA: TGTGCCAGCTCACCACCGACGGCTTCCTTCACAGATACGCAGTATTTT
clone size: .
D gene: .
V gene: TRBV18
J gene: TRBJ2-3

CDR3 protein: CASSRLAGGEQYF
CDR3 DNA: TGCGCCAGCAGCCGACTAGCGGGAGGCGAGCAGTACTTC
clone size: once
D gene: TRBD2
V gene: TRBV4-3
J gene: TRBJ2-7

CDR3 protein: CASSQVYRDPTYEQYF
CDR3 DNA: TGCGCCAGCAGCCAAGTCTACAGGGACCCGACCTACGAGCAGTACTTC
clone size: .
D gene: .
V gene: TRBV4-1
J gene: TRBJ2-7

CDR3 protein: CAISEPGQGARAFF
CDR3 DNA: TGTGCCATCAGTGAGCCTGGACAGGGGGCGCGTGCTTTCTTT
clone size: few
D gene: TRBD1
V gene: TRBV10-3
J gene: TRBJ1-1

CDR3 protein: CASSKGGPGELFF
CDR3 DNA: TGTGCCAGCAGCAAAGGGGGTCCCGGGGAGCTGTTTTTT
clone size: .
D gene: .
V gene: TRBV21-1
J gene: TRBJ2-2

CDR3 protein: CASSWDRDYEQYF
CDR3 DNA: TGTGCCAGCAGCTGGGACAGGGACTACGAGCAGTACTTC
clone size: .
D gene: TRBD1
V gene: TRBV25-1
J gene: TRBJ2-7

CDR3 protein: CATRAGTVSYEQYF
CDR3 DNA: TGCGCCACCCGAGCCGGGACAGTCTCCTACGAGCAGTACTTC
clone size: .
D gene: TRBD1
V gene: TRBV23-1
J gene: TRBJ2-7

CDR3 protein: CASTLAGGLETQYF
CDR3 DNA: TGTGCCAGCACCTTAGCGGGGGGGCTCGAGACCCAGTACTTC
clone size: .
D gene: TRBD2
V gene: TRBV25-1
J gene: TRBJ2-5

CDR3 protein: CASSLQVMNTEAFF
CDR3 DNA: TGCGCCAGCAGCTTACAGGTTATGAACACTGAAGCTTTCTTT
clone size: .
D gene: .
V gene: TRBV5-1
J gene: TRBJ1-1

CDR3 protein: CASSPGMGGYGYTF
CDR3 DNA: TGCGCCAGCAGCCCAGGAATGGGGGGCTATGGCTACACCTTC
clone size: .
D gene: .
V gene: TRBV4-1
J gene: TRBJ1-2

CDR3 protein: CARTSGSTDTQYF
CDR3 DNA: TGCGCCAGGACTAGCGGGAGCACAGATACGCAGTATTTT
clone size: few
D gene: TRBD2
V gene: TRBV10-1
J gene: TRBJ2-3

CDR3 protein: CASSVESNYGYTF
CDR3 DNA: TGTGCCAGCAGCGTCGAAAGTAACTATGGCTACACCTTC
clone size: .
D gene: .
V gene: TRBV9
J gene: TRBJ1-2

CDR3 protein: CASSPSGNTEAFF
CDR3 DNA: TGCGCCAGCAGCCCCTCAGGAAACACTGAAGCTTTCTTT
clone size: few
D gene: .
V gene: TRBV5-1
J gene: TRBJ1-1

CDR3 protein: CASSQVGQGASGNTIYF
CDR3 DNA: TGCGCCAGCAGCCAAGTGGGACAGGGGGCCTCTGGAAACACCATATATTTT
clone size: few
D gene: TRBD1
V gene: TRBV4-1
J gene: TRBJ1-3

CDR3 protein: CASSHHLFSGNTIYF
CDR3 DNA: TGCGCCAGCAGCCACCACCTATTCTCTGGAAACACCATATATTTT
clone size: .
D gene: .
V gene: TRBV4-1
J gene: TRBJ1-3

CDR3 protein: CASSLGVPPNYEQYF
CDR3 DNA: TGCGCCAGCAGCCTCGGGGTCCCCCCCAACTACGAGCAGTACTTC
clone size: few
D gene: .
V gene: TRBV4-1
J gene: TRBJ2-7

CDR3 protein: CASSAWTGSYEQYF
CDR3 DNA: TGTGCCAGCAGCGCATGGACAGGGTCCTACGAGCAGTACTTC
clone size: .
D gene: TRBD1
V gene: TRBV6-1
J gene: TRBJ2-7

CDR3 protein: CASSSRTENYGYTF
CDR3 DNA: TGTGCCAGCAGCTCACGGACAGAGAACTATGGCTACACCTTC
clone size: .
D gene: .
V gene: TRBV14
J gene: TRBJ1-2

CDR3 protein: CASSLTVNTEAFF
CDR3 DNA: TGTGCCAGCAGCTTAACGGTGAACACTGAAGCTTTCTTT
clone size: .
D gene: .
V gene: TRBV7-3
J gene: TRBJ1-1

CDR3 protein: CASSYSRTSPDTQYF
CDR3 DNA: TGTGCCAGCAGTTACTCGAGGACTAGTCCAGATACGCAGTATTTT
clone size: .
D gene: TRBD2
V gene: TRBV6-6
J gene: TRBJ2-3

CDR3 protein: CASSLQGYEQYF
CDR3 DNA: TGTGCCAGCAGCTTACAGGGGTACGAGCAGTACTTC
clone size: .
D gene: TRBD1
V gene: TRBV5-4
J gene: TRBJ2-7

CDR3 protein: CASSPPIPYNEQFF
CDR3 DNA: TGCGCCAGCAGCCCCCCGATCCCCTACAATGAGCAGTTCTTC
clone size: .
D gene: .
V gene: TRBV5-1
J gene: TRBJ2-1

CDR3 protein: CASSLALAGGETQYF
CDR3 DNA: TGTGCCAGCAGCCTAGCACTAGCGGGAGGTGAGACCCAGTACTTC
clone size: once
D gene: TRBD2
V gene: TRBV5-8
J gene: TRBJ2-5

CDR3 protein: CASSYADTQYF
CDR3 DNA: TGTGCCAGCAGTTACGCAGATACGCAGTATTTT
clone size: .
D gene: .
V gene: TRBV6-8
J gene: TRBJ2-3

CDR3 protein: CASSYADTQYF
CDR3 DNA: TGTGCCAGCAGTTACGCAGATACGCAGTATTTT
clone size: .
D gene: .
V gene: TRBV6-6
J gene: TRBJ2-3

CDR3 protein: CASSEKYSLAGKYEQYF
CDR3 DNA: TGTGCCAGCAGTGAAAAGTACAGTCTAGCGGGGAAATACGAGCAGTACTTC
clone size: .
D gene: TRBD2
V gene: TRBV25-1
J gene: TRBJ2-7

CDR3 protein: CASSLQGYTEAFF
CDR3 DNA: TGTGCCAGCAGTTTACAGGGTTACACTGAAGCTTTCTTT
clone size: .
D gene: .
V gene: TRBV28
J gene: TRBJ1-1

CDR3 protein: CASSIPPAWGRNEKLFF
CDR3 DNA: TGTGCCAGCAGCATTCCACCGGCGTGGGGGCGTAATGAAAAACTGTTTTTT
clone size: .
D gene: .
V gene: TRBV7-9
J gene: TRBJ1-4

CDR3 protein: CASSPGQGNYGYTF
CDR3 DNA: TGTGCCAGCAGCCCCGGACAGGGGAACTATGGCTACACCTTC
clone size: few
D gene: TRBD1
V gene: TRBV7-4
J gene: TRBJ1-2

CDR3 protein: CASSTGQSSYEQYF
CDR3 DNA: TGTGCCAGCAGCACAGGACAGAGCTCCTACGAGCAGTACTTC
clone size: .
D gene: .
V gene: TRBV7-6
J gene: TRBJ2-7

CDR3 protein: CASSLPGVAGRGGGTDTQYF
CDR3 DNA: TGTGCCAGCAGTCTTCCGGGGGTAGCGGGGAGGGGTGGAGGCACAGATACGCAGTATTTT
clone size: .
D gene: TRBD2
V gene: TRBV2
J gene: TRBJ2-3

CDR3 protein: CASSESKAGRTDTQYF
CDR3 DNA: TGTGCCAGCAGTGAATCAAAAGCGGGAAGGACAGATACGCAGTATTTT
clone size: .
D gene: TRBD2
V gene: TRBV25-1
J gene: TRBJ2-3

CDR3 protein: CASSESGSNQPQHF
CDR3 DNA: TGCGCCAGCAGTGAGTCAGGGAGCAATCAGCCCCAGCATTTT
clone size: .
D gene: .
V gene: TRBV10-2
J gene: TRBJ1-5

CDR3 protein: CASSQGQAGDGYTF
CDR3 DNA: TGCGCCAGCAGCCAAGGGCAGGCGGGGGACGGCTACACCTTC
clone size: .
D gene: .
V gene: TRBV4-1
J gene: TRBJ1-2

CDR3 protein: CASSLEASPVIYGYTF
CDR3 DNA: TGTGCCAGCAGCTTGGAGGCCAGCCCTGTTATCTATGGCTACACCTTC
clone size: .
D gene: .
V gene: TRBV5-4
J gene: TRBJ1-2

CDR3 protein: CASSLLAGVPLSYNEQFF
CDR3 DNA: TGTGCCAGCAGCTTGCTAGCGGGAGTTCCCCTCTCCTACAATGAGCAGTTCTTC
clone size: once
D gene: TRBD2
V gene: TRBV5-6
J gene: TRBJ2-1

CDR3 protein: CASSYSIGTGGETQYF
CDR3 DNA: TGTGCCAGCAGTTACTCGATAGGGACAGGGGGAGAGACCCAGTACTTC
clone size: few
D gene: TRBD1
V gene: TRBV6-6
J gene: TRBJ2-5

CDR3 protein: CASSDGGLEAFF
CDR3 DNA: TGTGCCAGCAGTGACGGGGGCCTTGAAGCTTTCTTT
clone size: .
D gene: .
V gene: TRBV25-1
J gene: TRBJ1-1

CDR3 protein: CASSDSSENEQFF
CDR3 DNA: TGTGCCAGCAGTGACTCTAGCGAGAATGAGCAGTTCTTC
clone size: once
D gene: .
V gene: TRBV6-4
J gene: TRBJ2-1

CDR3 protein: CASSLPGLAAYEQYF
CDR3 DNA: TGTGCCAGCAGCTTGCCGGGACTAGCGGCCTACGAGCAGTACTTC
clone size: .
D gene: TRBD2
V gene: TRBV5-4
J gene: TRBJ2-7

CDR3 protein: CASSLEGSGRAISYEQYF
CDR3 DNA: TGTGCCAGCAGCTTAGAGGGTAGCGGGAGGGCCATCTCCTACGAGCAGTACTTC
clone size: .
D gene: TRBD2
V gene: TRBV7-2
J gene: TRBJ2-7